The TCR beta chain described here comes from a study of shared clonotypes between healthy human individuals (dated by TCRdb to the early 2020s). Looking at the study overall: Three men and two women, aged 18 to 49 years, made up the cohort. Per donor, leukapheresis produced somewhere between about 0.9 and 9 billion PBMCs. To estimate repertoire size and how much clonotype sharing occurs between individuals, the study deeply sequenced the blood TCR repertoires of five or six healthy adults. Different laboratories and diverse techniques were used to prepare libraries and sequence TCR repertoires, to increase sequencing depth and limit assay-specific biases. For each donor, three plates each were used for CD4 naive and CD4 memory, two plates were used for CD8 naive, and one plate was used for CD8 memory.

Healthy HIV-negative adults with no recently reported acute infections or vaccinations were included as donors. Every donor was a Caucasian adult residing in Nashville, Tennessee, USA. Magnetic negative selection was used to enrich CD4+ T cells, after which naive cells were positively selected on CD45RA and the negative fraction became the memory subset. Blood was collected by leukapheresis, and PBMCs were isolated by Ficoll-Histopaque density gradient centrifugation and then cryopreserved in liquid nitrogen vapor phase. Analytical flow cytometry was used to check the purity and quantity of every magnetically sorted T cell population. Genomic DNA was isolated from each sorted fraction and quantified by UV absorbance on a Nanodrop 2000c. TCR CDR3 regions were amplified from genomic DNA by multiplex PCR using the deep immunoSEQ assay. Genomic DNA extracted from each cell subset was distributed evenly over all wells of several immunoSEQ 96-well plates, and each plate served as one replicate. For sorted subsets, each replicate PCR was loaded with 200 to 250 ng genomic DNA, equivalent to approximately 33,000 T cell genomes. Purified libraries were measured with a Qubit 3.0 fluorometer, size-checked on a Bioanalyzer 2100, and measured again with the KAPA Library Quantification kit. Every immunoSEQ 96-well plate was sequenced on a separate single-read 150-cycle Illumina NextSeq 550 flow cell. Under the source paper's analysis protocol: The immunoSEQ output contained only junctional sequences without quality scores, so filtering could not match that applied to full-length reads. To assign V/J genes and CDR3, sequences were annotated against IMGT germline references using PyIR, a Python wrapper for IgBLAST v1.9. Reads were filtered out if the reads had weak V/J assignments (E-value above 1e-6), no CDR3, stop codons, out-of-frame junctions, or ambiguous translated residues. V3J clonotypes were defined by identical inferred V gene, J gene, and CDR3 amino acid sequence. Percentage overlap between repertoires was computed as shared unique clonotypes divided by the size of the smaller repertoire. RTK rarefaction, the Chao1 estimator, and Recon v2.1 estimates of unobserved clonotypes were used to assess repertoire richness. Generation probabilities were computed with OLGA for all TCRbeta clonotypes obtained by the gDNA method from a handful of donors. TCRdb limited this immuneACCESS table to in-frame rearrangements with V and J called. A share of clones is missing; checked studies link under half to unresolved V genes, and the rest is unexplained. Clone size and V and J calls were adopted from that table, with D and trimming inferred from the DNA. This sample holds fewer than 1.8 million clones; 98% were observed only once. Around 0.33% of the sample lies in the top ten.

The CDR1 and CDR2 encoded by the germline V gene are SGDLS and YYNGEE. The CDR3 goes from the cysteine to the phenylalanine over 15 residues. CDR3 DNA only is kept here, 45 bases in frame from base 1. V ends up 2 bases short and J 3 bases short, with an unmatched junction base count of 8. Comment on this clone: Which antigen it targets is not known. No per-base quality is available; no much larger clone lies one base away.

The paper's findings and limits, for the study overall: Because the study included a small number of donors, the genetic and exposure-history diversity represented was limited. When a few donors were compared, the shared fraction of clonotypes was roughly 4.8% for naive CD4, about 4% for naive CD8, 2% to 2.5% for memory CD4, and roughly 0.43% for memory CD8. Compared with non-shared clonotypes, the clonotypes found in all four sorted-subset donors had higher generation probabilities. Larger estimated clonotype richness was generally found for naive subsets than for memory subsets. Sampling was restricted to blood, and TCR repertoires in tissues likely differ from the TCR repertoires found in blood. Based on pairwise subsampling, the degree of clonotype sharing among donors was expected to be affected by sequencing depth. Even with the large sequencing depth, rarefaction of the sorted-subset datasets indicated that sequencing was incomplete.

Source material: naive CD4+ T cells sorted from blood. Read against the paper, the sample's cell subset or site label means: CD45RA+ positively selected. The clonotype originates from a man under 40 in good health. Rearrangement joined TRBV9 to TRBJ2-7; TRBD1 aligns with 7 central bases. The DNA sequence is TGTGCCAGCAGCGTCCCAAGCAGGGGGAGCTACGAGCAGTACTTC. Translated, this is CASSVPSRGSYEQYF.